Listed here are 30 T cell receptor beta chains from one sample, sequenced in a study of T cell clonality in common variable immunodeficiency. Sequencing was performed with immunoSEQ multiplex PCR; in TCRdb, only in-frame clones are kept and a portion is missing. Observed are around 39,000 clones, no singletons, with the top ten taking 0.8% to 1%. The material sequenced was peripheral blood mononuclear cells. These TCRs come from a person between 18 and 75 years old in good health.

This clone was seen repeatedly, ten times or more. The sequenced fragment ends 3 residues before the CDR3 boundary, so the rest is inferred from the germline J gene. The rearrangement joins TRBV14 to TRBJ2-7; weak D call: TRBD2 (7 bases). The V gene lost 4 bases and the J gene lost 0 bases, with 13 bases spanning the gap. There are 15 residues in the CDR3. Germline values: CDR1 SGHDN, CDR2 FVKESK. The sequenced part of the CDR3 DNA is TGTGCCAGCAGCCGGGGGGGGGCTCTCTCCTACGAG. Encoded protein: CASSRGGALSYE. The entire CDR3 protein reads CASSRGGALSYEQYF.

Remarks on this clone: With the read ending 3 residues before the CDR3 end, the germline J gene is used to fill in that end. V usage is TRBV7-2 and J usage is TRBJ2-3; 9 nucleotides match TRBD1. The CDR3 contains 16 residues. After removal of 0 bases from V and 7 bases from J, the junction contained 8 bases not matched to a gene. CDR1 is SGHTA, CDR2 FQGNSA, per germline. CDR3: CASSLARGQGQNTQYF. The DNA read from the CDR3 is TGTGCCAGCAGCTTAGCGAGGGGACAGGGCCAAAATACG.

This clone has at least ten counts. The read falls 3 residues short of the CDR3 end, and the missing part is taken from the germline J gene. The chain joins TRBV20-1 to TRBJ1-1; no reliable D call. The germline V and J ends were trimmed by 5 bases and 1 base, with 8 bases remaining between them. The CDR3 extends over 12 amino acids. Germline-derived CDR1 and CDR2 are DFQATT and SNEGSKA (reference sequence). The CDR3 loop reads CSADGENTEAFF. Partial CDR3 DNA: TGCAGTGCTGACGGGGAGAACACTGAA.

Ten or more counts support this clone. The CDR3 goes on 3 residues after the read ends, and that part is filled in from the germline J gene. V and J are TRBV30 and TRBJ1-1; TRBD1 is a possible D gene (5 bases). Trimming removed 1 base from V and 0 bases from J, with 6 bases in between. The CDR3 loop spans 13 amino acids. Germline CDR1 is GTSNPN and CDR2 is SVGIG (reference sequence). Partial CDR3 DNA: TGTGCCTGGAGTGAAGGGGTGAACACTGAA. This codes for CAWSEGVNTE. In full, the CDR3 reads CAWSEGVNTEAFF.

The table lists this clone with many counts. The CDR3 end falls 3 residues outside the read, so it is completed with the germline J gene. The V gene is TRBV20-1, the J gene TRBJ2-3; D might be TRBD2 (5 bases). Germline V gene sequence: CDR1 DFQATT, CDR2 SNEGSKA (reference sequence). This CDR3 is built from 13 residues. Partial CDR3 DNA: TGCAGTGCCGAGCGGACGGGGTCCTTGACG. This sequence encodes CSAERTGSLT. The full CDR3 protein reads CSAERTGSLTQYF.

This clone was counted many times. At one boundary the junction diverges from the germline segment, which might be a read error. The missing CDR3 end, 3 residues past where the read stops, is filled in from the germline J gene. At the DNA level, this CDR3 is encoded by other sequences in the same sample as well. The genes are TRBV4-2 and TRBJ2-7; maybe TRBD2 (5 bases). This CDR3 is 14 amino acids long. The germline V gene encodes CDR1 LGHNA and CDR2 YNFKEQ. CDR3 in amino acids: CASSPTGLSYEQYF. The DNA read from the CDR3 is TGCGCCAGCAGCCCAACGGGGTTGTCATACGAG.

This clone was detected ten times or more. Read coverage stops 3 residues before the CDR3 terminus; the germline J gene supplies the remainder. V is TRBV2 and J is TRBJ2-1; 8 positions match TRBD2. V lost 11 bases to trimming and J lost 9 bases; unmatched junction nucleotides: 9. From germline, CDR1 is SNHLY and CDR2 FYNNEI. This CDR3 spans 12 amino acids. CDR3 protein: CAVKRGGAEQFF. The covered CDR3 bases are TGTGCCGTCAAACGGGGGGGTGCTGAG.

This clone appeared many times. The DNA ends 3 residues before the CDR3 does, and the rest of the CDR3 is filled in from the germline J gene. This chain uses TRBV2 with TRBJ2-1; perhaps TRBD2 as D (7 bases). Germline CDR1 is SNHLY and CDR2 is FYNNEI. The CDR3 consists of 14 residues. Trimming removed 6 bases from V and 9 bases from J, with 18 bases in between. The DNA read from the CDR3 is TGTGCCAGCAGGGAAAGGGGGGGCAAGGGTGAG. Translating gives CASRERGGKGE. The whole CDR3 is CASRERGGKGEQFF.

This clone was seen ten or more times. The CDR3 end falls 3 residues outside the read, so it is completed with the germline J gene. V is TRBV12-3 or TRBV12-4 and J is TRBJ1-2, with D maybe TRBD1 (5 bases). The CDR3 is 13 amino acids. Trimming removed 5 bases at V and 4 bases at J, with 11 bases between. The DNA read from the CDR3 is TGTGCCAGCAGTACAGCAGGGAGCTATGGC. Translation: CASSTAGSYG. The whole CDR3 protein is CASSTAGSYGYTF.

Ten or more counts support this clone. The CDR3 goes on 3 residues after the read ends, and that part is filled in from the germline J gene. This chain links TRBV5-4 with TRBJ2-3; 13 positions match TRBD2. Trimming at V came to 5 bases and at J to 5 bases, leaving 8 bases not matched to a gene. The CDR3 extends over 16 amino acids. Germline CDR1 SGHNT, CDR2 YYREEE (reference sequence). The CDR3 here is CASRSGLAGVVDTQYF. CDR3 DNA, as far as it was read: TGTGCCAGCAGGTCCGGACTAGCGGGAGTTGTAGATACG. The entire variable domain, with the rest obtained from reference TRBV5-4 and TRBJ2-3, is as follows: ETGVTQSPTHLIKTRGQQVTLRCSSQSGHNTVSWYQQALGQGPQFIFQYYREEENGRGNFPPRFSGLQFPNYSSELNVNALELDDSALYLCASRSGLAGVVDTQYFGPGTRLTVL.

This clone occurred many times. The read comes to an end 3 residues before the CDR3 does, leaving the germline J gene to fill in the end. V usage is TRBV3-1 (or the pseudogene TRBV3-2) and J usage is TRBJ1-5, with 7 bases matching TRBD1. Losses at the gene ends were 4 bases for V and 0 bases for J; bases not matched to a gene: 15. The CDR3 runs to 19 residues. Germline loops: CDR1 LGHDT, CDR2 YNNKEL (reference sequence). The CDR3 DNA, read in part, is TGTGCCAGCAGCCCGTCTTTCAGGGGACAGCCGCATAGCAATCAGCCC. Residues: CASSPSFRGQPHSNQP. The CDR3 in its entirety is CASSPSFRGQPHSNQPQHF.

The sample holds many counts of this clone. The sequenced CDR3 bases are TGTGCCTTCAGATCAAGGTTCGGGAATGAAAAA. Translated: CAFRSRFGNEK. The complete CDR3 sequence is CAFRSRFGNEKLFF. V usage is TRBV30 and J usage is TRBJ1-4; D gene ambiguous. The CDR3 extends 3 residues past the end of the read, so its final part is completed from the germline J gene. Trimming took 7 bases from V and 5 from J, leaving 17 bases between them. The CDR3 has 14 amino acids. Germline CDR1 is GTSNPN and CDR2 is SVGIG (reference sequence).

This clone was seen at least ten times. The read ends 3 residues before the CDR3 terminus; that terminus is restored from the germline J gene. The chain joins TRBV6-2 or TRBV6-3 to TRBJ2-1; D is possibly TRBD1 (5 bases). CDR3 size: 16 residues. Between the trimmed V and J ends, which lost 6 bases and 0 bases, there was a span of 15 bases. Germline V gene sequence: CDR1 MNHEY, CDR2 SVGEGT. The part of the CDR3 DNA that was read is TGTGCCAGCAGGACTCCCACAGGACGCTCCTACAATGAG. As protein: CASRTPTGRSYNE. The entire CDR3 is CASRTPTGRSYNEQFF.

This clone was detected ten times or more. The CDR3 is cut off 3 residues early in the read; its end comes from the germline J gene. The V and J genes are TRBV10-1 and TRBJ2-6, with 7 bases fitting TRBD2. Germline values: CDR1 WNHNN, CDR2 SYGVQD (reference sequence). The ends lost 3 bases at V and 0 bases at J; junction bases unmatched: 5. CDR3 length equals 17 residues. Partial CDR3 DNA: TGCGCCAGCAGTGAACCAGCGGGGCGCTCTGGGGCCAACGTC. This encodes CASSEPAGRSGANV. In full, the CDR3 reads CASSEPAGRSGANVLTF.

There are many counts of this clone. With the read ending 3 residues before the CDR3 end, the germline J gene is used to fill in that end. The chain uses TRBV30 and TRBJ1-2, with TRBD1 as a possible D gene (5 bases). V was cut by 0 bases and J by 5 bases, with 10 bases left in between. Germline values: CDR1 GTSNPN, CDR2 SVGIG (reference sequence). The CDR3 spans 13 residues. The sequenced CDR3 bases are TGTGCCTGGAGTGTACAGGAACTTTATGGC. This gives the protein CAWSVQELYG. The entire CDR3 is CAWSVQELYGYTF.

This clone was counted many times. The CDR3 loop is CASSLGEGPQETQYF. The CDR3 bases that were read are TGTGCCAGCAGCTTAGGCGAGGGCCCCCAAGAGACC. This chain links TRBV7-9 with TRBJ2-5, with D maybe TRBD2 (5 bases). Read sequence stops 3 residues before the CDR3 end, and the germline J gene provides the missing end. CDR1 and CDR2 from the germline V gene are SEHNR and FQNEAQ (reference sequence). This CDR3 is built from 15 residues. Trimming took 1 base from V and 1 from J, leaving 10 bases between them.

This clone showed up just a few times. The CDR3 end lies 3 residues beyond the end of the read and is filled in from the germline J gene. The chain uses TRBV30 and TRBJ1-4, with TRBD1 identical over 7 bases. Per the germline V gene, CDR1 is GTSNPN and CDR2 is SVGIG (reference sequence). The V gene end was trimmed by 2 bases and the J gene end by 10 bases; junction bases not matched to a gene: 13. CDR3 size: 15 residues. The CDR3 is CAWSLYPQGRGKLFF. The DNA read from the CDR3 is TGTGCCTGGAGTCTCTACCCACAGGGGCGGGGAAAA.

This clone was counted ten times or more. The read comes to an end 3 residues before the CDR3 does, leaving the germline J gene to fill in the end. The rearrangement links TRBV20-1 to TRBJ2-3, with a weak D call TRBD2 (7 bases). V gave up 0 bases and J gave up 0 bases, with 13 bases separating them. The V gene's germline CDR1 is DFQATT and CDR2 SNEGSKA (reference sequence). This CDR3 contains 16 residues. The DNA read from the CDR3 is TGCAGTGCTAGAGATTTTAGGGGGGGGAGCACAGATACG. It yields the protein CSARDFRGGSTDT. The CDR3 in its entirety is CSARDFRGGSTDTQYF.

This clone was detected ten times or more. The read ends 3 residues early relative to the CDR3; the germline J gene fills the gap. The V and J genes are TRBV20-1 and TRBJ2-1, with TRBD2 matching over 11 bases. Germline CDR1 reads DFQATT; CDR2 reads SNEGSKA (reference sequence). This CDR3 contains 14 residues. J gave up 9 bases and V 7 bases, and 11 bases lay outside the gene matches. CDR3 sequence: CSVTQGLAGFEQFF. CDR3 DNA (partial): TGCAGTGTTACACAAGGACTAGCGGGTTTTGAG.

At least ten counts were recorded for this clone. The read falls 3 residues short of the CDR3 end, and the missing part is taken from the germline J gene. The chain uses TRBV10-3 and TRBJ2-7, with TRBD1 matching 10 bases. From germline, CDR1 is ENHRY and CDR2 SYGVKD. CDR3 length: 14 amino acids. V shed 10 bases, J shed 2 bases, and the junction held 8 bases outside the gene matches. The CDR3 loop reads CATQGQGGTYEQYF. CDR3 bases read: TGTGCCACCCAAGGACAGGGGGGTACCTACGAG.

This clone was observed at least ten times. The CDR3 goes on 3 residues after the read ends, and that part is filled in from the germline J gene. V is TRBV4-2 and J is TRBJ2-5, with D perhaps assigned TRBD1 or TRBD2 (6 bases each). CDR3 size: 15 residues. Germline CDR1 reads LGHNA; CDR2 reads YNFKEQ. V dropped 4 bases and J dropped 2 bases, with 14 bases sitting between them. CDR3 region: CASSRGTTAQETQYF. The CDR3 DNA, read in part, is TGTGCCAGCAGCCGCGGGACAACAGCACAAGAGACC.

In its sample, this clone was seen many times. The read ends 3 residues before the CDR3 terminus; that terminus is restored from the germline J gene. At the DNA level, this CDR3 is encoded by other sequences in the same sample as well. The chain employs TRBV7-9 and TRBJ2-3; D might be TRBD2 (6 bases). V was cut by 3 bases and J by 0 bases, with 10 bases left in between. This CDR3 spans 15 amino acids. Germline lookup yields CDR1 SEHNR and CDR2 FQNEAQ (reference sequence). The CDR3 bases that were read are TGTGCCAGCAGCTTTTCTAGCGCTAGCACAGATACG. Amino acids: CASSFSSASTDT. Given in full, the CDR3 is CASSFSSASTDTQYF.

This clone was observed at least ten times. The DNA ends 3 residues before the CDR3 does, and the rest of the CDR3 is filled in from the germline J gene. This chain joins TRBV6-4 and TRBJ2-6; possible D gene TRBD1, 6 bases. Germline V gene sequence: CDR1 MRHNA, CDR2 SNTAGT. The CDR3 covers 17 residues. The V end lost 2 bases, the J end lost 0 bases, and 11 bases lay between the germline ends. The CDR3 loop is CASSDADSISGANVLTF. The covered CDR3 bases are TGTGCCAGCAGTGACGCGGACAGTATCTCTGGGGCCAACGTC.

There are many counts of this clone. The sequence runs out 3 residues before the end of the CDR3; the remainder is reconstructed from the germline J gene. The rearrangement uses TRBV6-2 or TRBV6-3 and TRBJ1-1; D remains unclear. The length of the CDR3 is 14 residues. V was clipped by 2 bases and J by 1 base, with 8 bases between them. CDR1 is MNHEY, CDR2 SVGEGT, per germline. CDR3 DNA, as far as it was read: TGTGCCAGCAGTTACAGGCGGTGGAACACTGAA. It yields the protein CASSYRRWNTE. The whole CDR3 reads CASSYRRWNTEAFF.

This clone was seen a handful of times. Read sequence stops 3 residues before the CDR3 end, and the germline J gene provides the missing end. V and J are TRBV7-8 and TRBJ1-5; D is perhaps TRBD1 (6 bases). The ends were cut back, 5 bases at V and 5 bases at J, with 13 bases in the middle. Per germline, CDR1 SGHVS and CDR2 FQNEAQ. The CDR3 totals 14 residues. CDR3 protein: CASSPARGDQPQHF. Partial CDR3 DNA: TGTGCCAGCAGCCCCGCCAGGGGAGATCAGCCC. Together with reference TRBV7-8 and TRBJ1-5, the CDR3 gives the full variable domain: GAGVSQSPRYKVAKRGQDVALRCDPISGHVSLFWYQQALGQGPEFLTYFQNEAQLDKSGLPSDRFFAERPEGSVSTLKIQRTQQEDSAVYLCASSPARGDQPQHFGDGTRLSIL.

This clone was seen repeatedly, ten times or more. The read gets to within 3 residues of the CDR3 end, and the germline J gene fills in the rest. The V and J genes are TRBV5-1 and TRBJ1-2; D call uncertain. There are 14 residues in the CDR3. V lost 5 bases and J 0 bases, leaving 11 bases between the germline ends. CDR1 is SGHRS and CDR2 is YFSETQ in the germline V gene. The sequenced part of the CDR3 DNA is TGCGCCAGCAGTACGGGTGGTTCTAACTATGGC. This codes for CASSTGGSNYG. The full CDR3 is CASSTGGSNYGYTF.

This clone was counted ten times or more. The CDR3 end lies 3 residues beyond the end of the read and is filled in from the germline J gene. The V call is TRBV7-9, the J call TRBJ2-2; TRBD1 matches 7 bases. The CDR3 has 12 residues. The V gene's germline CDR1 is SEHNR and CDR2 FQNEAQ (reference sequence). CDR3 region: CASSLAQGRLFF. Incomplete CDR3 DNA: TGTGCCAGCAGCTTAGCACAGGGGAGG.

This clone has at least ten counts. The CDR3 is cut off 3 residues early in the read; its end comes from the germline J gene. The V call is TRBV9, the J call TRBJ2-1; 11 bases line up with TRBD2. There are 16 residues in the CDR3. Germline V gives CDR1 SGDLS, CDR2 YYNGEE. V trimming: 4 bases; J trimming: 6 bases; junction bases outside the gene matches: 9. CDR3 sequence: CASSPRGTSGLNEQFF. CDR3 bases read: TGTGCCAGCAGCCCCAGAGGGACTAGCGGCCTCAATGAG.

At least ten counts were recorded for this clone. The read is 3 residues too short to cover the CDR3 end, so that end is filled in from the germline J gene. V usage is TRBV20-1 and J usage is TRBJ1-1; 8 bases agree with TRBD1. The CDR3 totals 19 residues. CDR1 and CDR2 from the germline V gene are DFQATT and SNEGSKA (reference sequence). V shed 6 bases and J 0 bases; nucleotides not matched to a gene: 21. CDR3 sequence: CSALLAGQDTRGMNTEAFF. The CDR3 bases that were read are TGCAGTGCCCTCTTGGCGGGACAGGATACACGGGGAATGAACACTGAA.

This clone appeared many times. The read is 3 residues too short to cover the CDR3 end, so that end is filled in from the germline J gene. The genes are TRBV20-1 and TRBJ1-6; D unresolved. CDR3 length: 14 residues. Germline V gene lookup returns CDR1 DFQATT and CDR2 SNEGSKA (reference sequence). Trimming removed 0 bases from V and 7 bases from J, with 10 bases in between. This CDR3 is CSARDSGSNSPLHF. CDR3 bases read: TGCAGTGCTAGAGATTCGGGGTCCAATTCACCC.